These 26 T cell receptor beta chains originate from one sample sequenced in a study of shared clonotypes between healthy human individuals (dated by TCRdb to about 2020). Library generation was performed with the immunoSEQ multiplex PCR assay. In TCRdb, the immuneACCESS table is reduced to in-frame sequences with V and J assigned. These tables do not hold every clone; where another copy was compared, an unresolved V gene accounts for under half, and the others remain unexplained. For this sample there are roughly 500,000 clones; more than 65% appear just once. Approximately 12% of the sample rests with the top ten. Input material: PBMCs. The receptors shown here come from a woman in her thirties or forties in good health. Some clones in this sample may be carry-over from other donors' samples.

This chain links TRBV11-2 with TRBJ2-5; 12 nucleotides align to TRBD2. The CDR3 runs to 15 residues. J lost 2 bases, V lost 9 bases, and 7 bases had no gene match. CDR1 and CDR2 (germline): SGHAT, FQNNGV. The CDR3 is CASSHGLAGQETQYF. CDR3 bases: TGTGCCAGTTCGCACGGACTAGCGGGGCAAGAGACCCAGTACTTC.

In this sample, this clone turned up a few times. The chain employs TRBV6-1 and TRBJ1-5; no definite D call. Per the germline V gene, CDR1 is MNHNS and CDR2 is SASEGT. V lost 0 bases, J lost 2 bases, and 11 bases lay in between. The CDR3 has 16 amino acids. The DNA of the CDR3 is TGTGCCAGCAGTGAAGCGCCGGGGAAGGGCAATCAGCCCCAGCATTTT. Amino acid sequence: CASSEAPGKGNQPQHF.

The chain combines TRBV5-1 with TRBJ2-1, with 10 nucleotides matching TRBD2. CDR3 length: 17 amino acids. With 0 bases clipped from V and 1 base from J, the junction kept 4 bases outside the gene matches. Germline CDR1 SGHRS, CDR2 YFSETQ. In DNA, the CDR3 is TGCGCCAGCAGCTTGGAACTAGCGGGAAGGTCCTACAATGAGCAGTTCTTC. Protein product: CASSLELAGRSYNEQFF.

This chain uses TRBV5-6 with TRBJ1-2; TRBD1 is a possible D gene (6 bases). This CDR3 has 15 residues. V gave up 4 bases and J gave up 5 bases, with 18 bases separating them. The germline V gene has CDR1 SGHDT and CDR2 YYEEEE. The CDR3 DNA is TGTGCCAGCAGCGCGGTACGGACAGCCAGTTATGGCTACACCTTC. It specifies CASSAVRTASYGYTF.

In its sample, this clone was seen once. The genes are TRBV11-3 and TRBJ1-1; 8 nucleotides align to TRBD1. Germline values: CDR1 SGHNT, CDR2 YENEEA. The V and J ends lost 3 bases and 7 bases, in that order; junction bases with no gene match: 4. The CDR3 runs to 13 residues. The DNA of the CDR3 is TGTGCCAGCAGCTTGGACAGGGACAGTGAAGCTTTCTTT. Residues: CASSLDRDSEAFF.

The V call is TRBV7-9, the J call TRBJ2-3; TRBD2 aligns across 10 bases. Germline trimming cut 4 bases from V and 5 bases from J; bases unmatched to any gene: 6. This CDR3 is built from 15 residues. CDR1 is SEHNR and CDR2 is FQNEAQ in the germline V gene (reference sequence). This chain's CDR3 is CASSWGLAGEDTQYF. The CDR3 DNA reads as TGTGCCAGCAGCTGGGGGCTAGCGGGAGAAGATACGCAGTATTTT.

The chain uses TRBV27 and TRBJ2-3, with D possibly being TRBD1 or TRBD2 (6 bases each). The CDR3 spans 17 residues. The germline V gene has CDR1 MNHEY and CDR2 SMNVEV (reference sequence). Trimming removed 6 bases at V and 3 bases at J, with 22 bases between. CDR3 bases: TGTGCCAGCAGACGGGGGCGGAACACGAGGAGTACAGATACGCAGTATTTT. Translation: CASRRGRNTRSTDTQYF.

CDR3 loop: CATSRKRDVAEQYF. CDR3 DNA sequence: TGTGCCACCAGCAGAAAAAGGGACGTCGCCGAGCAGTACTTC. The V call is TRBV15, the J call TRBJ2-7; possibly TRBD1 or TRBD2 for D (5 bases each). Germline V CDR1 and CDR2: LNHNV, YYDKDF (reference sequence). Trimming stripped 2 bases from V and 6 bases from J, with 14 bases between. There are 14 residues in the CDR3.

The CDR3 region has the DNA TGTGCCAGCAGTGTCCTTCGGGACAGTTCTTATGGCTACACCTTC. It specifies CASSVLRDSSYGYTF. V is TRBV6-6 and J is TRBJ1-2, with 7 bases identical to TRBD1. The CDR3 is 15 amino acids. CDR1 MNHNY and CDR2 SVGAGI come from the germline V gene (reference sequence). With V trimmed by 5 bases and J by 5 bases, 11 bases remained unmatched.

About this clone itself: A far larger clone is a single base away, which makes a read error likely. The chain carries TRBV7-6 and TRBJ1-3; D is unresolved. The CDR3 is 12 amino acids. Germline V gene sequence: CDR1 SGHVS, CDR2 FNYEAQ. Trimming left V 1 base short and J 4 bases short, with 2 bases between. The CDR3 protein is CASSLGGNTIYF. As DNA, the CDR3 is TGTGCCAGCAGCTTAGGGGGAAACACCATATATTTT.

The chain has TRBV7-6 and TRBJ1-1, with no clear D. The germline V and J ends were trimmed by 5 bases and 0 bases, with 13 bases remaining between them. CDR1 and CDR2 (germline): SGHVS, FNYEAQ. CDR3 length: 15 residues. The CDR3 coding sequence is TGTGCCAGCAGCCCAGACTGGGGATTGAACACTGAAGCTTTCTTT. Amino acid sequence: CASSPDWGLNTEAFF. The entire variable domain, with the rest obtained from reference TRBV7-6 and TRBJ1-1, is as follows: GAGVSQSPRYKVTKRGQDVALRCDPISGHVSLYWYRQALGQGPEFLTYFNYEAQQDKSGLPNDRFSAERPEGSISTLTIQRTEQRDSAMYRCASSPDWGLNTEAFFGQGTRLTVV.

The chain links TRBV28 to TRBJ1-1; tentative D call: TRBD1 (5 bases). CDR3 length: 13 amino acids. Germline CDR1 and CDR2: MDHEN and SYDVKM. V was cut by 4 bases and J by 7 bases, with 13 bases left in between. CDR3 sequence (DNA): TGTGCCAGCAGTTCCGGGGGAGGCAGTGAAGCTTTCTTT. It specifies CASSSGGGSEAFF.

The gene calls are TRBV5-4 and TRBJ2-3; the D gene is possibly TRBD1 (6 bases). Looked up from germline, CDR1 is SGHNT and CDR2 is YYREEE (reference sequence). This CDR3 contains 14 residues. With 3 bases removed from V and 2 bases from J, the gap between germline ends came to 10 bases. CDR3 in amino acids: CASSSTGSTDTQYF. CDR3 coding DNA: TGTGCCAGCAGCTCAACAGGGTCCACAGATACGCAGTATTTT.

V is TRBV15 and J is TRBJ2-7; TRBD2 agrees at 7 bases. Unmatched junction bases numbered 5, after V lost 3 bases and J lost 0 bases. This CDR3 has 15 residues. Germline V gives CDR1 LNHNV, CDR2 YYDKDF (reference sequence). DNA for the CDR3: TGTGCCACCAGCAGGGGAGGGCAGGGCTCCTACGAGCAGTACTTC. It is translated as CATSRGGQGSYEQYF.

Of note for this clone: A junction boundary mismatches the germline segment, possibly from a read error. The chain links TRBV7-9 to TRBJ2-7; a possible D gene is TRBD1 (6 bases). The CDR3 runs 13 residues. Germline CDR1 and CDR2: SEHNR and FQNEAQ (reference sequence). The CDR3 DNA reads as TGTGCCAGCAGCTTAGGGGACACCTACGAGCAGCACTTC. It encodes CASSLGDTYEQHF.

The gene calls are TRBV7-3 and TRBJ1-2; no firm D call. The germline CDR1 and CDR2 sequences are SGHTA and FQGTGA. CDR3 length: 18 amino acids. V dropped 5 bases and J dropped 0 bases, with 22 bases sitting between them. The CDR3 spells CASSPQGRDYPSNYGYTF. The CDR3 coding sequence is TGTGCCAGCAGCCCCCAAGGGCGAGACTACCCTTCTAACTATGGCTACACCTTC.

V is TRBV19 and J is TRBJ1-5, with 9 bases aligning to TRBD1. The V segment lost 6 bases and the J segment 0 bases; nucleotides outside the gene matches: 3. Germline V gene sequence: CDR1 LNHDA, CDR2 SQIVND (reference sequence). The CDR3 contains 15 residues. The CDR3 spells CASRGQGNSNQPQHF. For the CDR3, the DNA is TGTGCCAGTAGGGGACAGGGCAATAGCAATCAGCCCCAGCATTTT.

This rearrangement joins TRBV25-1 to TRBJ2-5; the match to TRBD2 covers 7 bases. The CDR3 is made up of 17 amino acids. V lost 3 bases to trimming and J lost 2 bases; unmatched junction nucleotides: 12. Germline CDR1 and CDR2: MGHDK and SYGVNS. CDR3 nucleotide sequence: TGTGCCAGCAGTGAGAGGGCGGGGGATCCGCGACAAGAGACCCAGTACTTC. Translation: CASSERAGDPRQETQYF.

Worth noting for this clone: The sample has other DNA sequences that encode this CDR3 too. This chain links TRBV18 with TRBJ2-7, with D possibly matching TRBD1 (5 bases). The V end was cut by 3 bases, the J end by 3 bases, with 12 bases between. This CDR3 has 14 residues. In germline, CDR1 is KGHSH, CDR2 LQKENI. For the CDR3, the DNA is TGTGCCAGCTCACCCGGACAAGGGCGCTACGAGCAGTACTTC. Residues: CASSPGQGRYEQYF. The full variable domain, with the rest looked up from reference TRBV18 and TRBJ2-7, is NAGVMQNPRHLVRRRGQEARLRCSPMKGHSHVYWYRQLPEEGLKFMVYLQKENIIDESGMPKERFSAEFPKEGPSILRIQQVVRGDSAAYFCASSPGQGRYEQYFGPGTRLTVT.

The chain employs TRBV7-8 and TRBJ2-3, with 12 bases aligning to TRBD2. The CDR3 runs to 17 residues. The germline CDR1 and CDR2 sequences are SGHVS and FQNEAQ. Unmatched junction bases numbered 2, after V lost 0 bases and J lost 1 base. DNA of the CDR3: TGTGCCAGCAGCTTAGCCCGGACTAGCGGGGGCACAGATACGCAGTATTTT. Protein sequence: CASSLARTSGGTDTQYF. Filled out from reference TRBV7-8 and TRBJ2-3, the complete variable domain reads GAGVSQSPRYKVAKRGQDVALRCDPISGHVSLFWYQQALGQGPEFLTYFQNEAQLDKSGLPSDRFFAERPEGSVSTLKIQRTQQEDSAVYLCASSLARTSGGTDTQYFGPGTRLTVL.

V usage is TRBV7-2 and J usage is TRBJ2-7, with 7 nucleotides matching TRBD1. V was clipped by 5 bases and J by 2 bases; unmatched bases: 6. From germline, CDR1 is SGHTA and CDR2 FQGNSA. The CDR3 length is 14 residues. This chain's CDR3 is CASSKTTGTYEQYF. The CDR3 nucleotides read TGTGCCAGCAGCAAAACGACAGGGACCTACGAGCAGTACTTC.

V gene TRBV6-6 combines with J gene TRBJ2-1; 11 bases line up with TRBD2. The V gene end was trimmed by 7 bases and the J gene end by 9 bases; junction bases not matched to a gene: 8. This CDR3 region has 14 residues. Germline V CDR1 and CDR2: MNHNY, SVGAGI (reference sequence). Here the CDR3 reads CASTLTSGTGEQFF. CDR3 DNA: TGTGCCAGCACCCTGACTAGCGGGACGGGTGAGCAGTTCTTC.

The chain combines TRBV28 with TRBJ1-2, with D maybe TRBD1 (6 bases). Trimming pared 6 bases from V and 6 bases from J, leaving 20 bases between. The CDR3 is 15 residues long. From germline, CDR1 is MDHEN and CDR2 SYDVKM. Written as DNA, the CDR3 is TGTGCCAGCAGGCATACTTCACAGGGAAGCGATGGCTACACCTTC. Protein: CASRHTSQGSDGYTF.

This chain joins TRBV2 and TRBJ2-1; 7 bases are shared with TRBD1. Germline V lookup: CDR1 SNHLY, CDR2 FYNNEI. The V segment lost 1 base and the J segment 7 bases; nucleotides outside the gene matches: 10. The CDR3 spans 16 residues. Written as DNA, the CDR3 is TGTGCCAGCAGTGAAGTCCACAGGGGTGTGGGTAATGAGCAGTTCTTC. Translation gives CASSEVHRGVGNEQFF.

This rearrangement joins TRBV6-1 to TRBJ2-7; maybe TRBD2 (6 bases). The length of the CDR3 is 15 residues. The germline gives CDR1 MNHNS, CDR2 SASEGT. The V end was cut by 2 bases, the J end by 4 bases, with 15 bases between. The CDR3 nucleotides read TGTGCCAGCAGTGAAACCTCGGGAGTCACTTACGAGCAGTACTTC. Translated: CASSETSGVTYEQYF.

The chain employs TRBV5-4 and TRBJ2-3, with 7 bases aligning to TRBD1. V was pared by 0 bases and J by 0 bases, with 7 bases of the junction left unmatched. Germline lookup yields CDR1 SGHNT and CDR2 YYREEE (reference sequence). CDR3 length: 17 amino acids. The CDR3 coding sequence is TGTGCCAGCAGCTTGGACAGGGGTCTCATAAGCACAGATACGCAGTATTTT. Translation: CASSLDRGLISTDTQYF. Combining the CDR3 with reference TRBV5-4 and TRBJ2-3 gives the whole variable domain ETGVTQSPTHLIKTRGQQVTLRCSSQSGHNTVSWYQQALGQGPQFIFQYYREEENGRGNFPPRFSGLQFPNYSSELNVNALELDDSALYLCASSLDRGLISTDTQYFGPGTRLTVL.